The 23 T cell receptor beta chains presented below share a single source sample, sequenced in a study of regulatory T cells in long-lasting Graves disease. Noted time point: newly diagnosed GD, antithyroid drugs for less than 3 months. The TCR library was made from RNA that had been extracted from PBMCs in TRIzol. Arm-PCR of CDR3 regions and iRepertoire HTBI primers were the basis on which TCR beta libraries were built. Using its own MiXCR run on the multiplex PCR reads, TCRdb lists one record per CDR3 protein. Here the sample spans approximately 470,000 distinct CDR3 sequences, around 15% being singletons. These data were also reused for a study on T cells in Graves' hyperthyroidism and ophthalmopathy.

The source was peripheral blood mononuclear cells (PBMCs), collected at new diagnosis, from a patient treated with antithyroid drugs. The source is a man aged 40-55 years with Graves disease.

This clonotype was detected a few times. The chain combines TRBV3-1 with TRBJ2-5; TRBD1 matches at 7 bases. CDR1 and CDR2 from the germline V gene are LGHDT and YNNKEL (reference sequence). The CDR3 is 17 amino acids. V was clipped by 0 bases and J by 4 bases; unmatched bases: 11. In DNA form, the CDR3 reads TGTGCCAGCAGCCAAGATCCCGTGACAGGGACCTCAGAGACCCAGTACTTC. It translates to CASSQDPVTGTSETQYF.

The table lists this clonotype with a few counts. An end of the junction does not agree with germline; a read error may underlie this. The rearrangement uses TRBV11-1 and TRBJ1-4; unclear D gene. The germline CDR1 and CDR2 sequences are SGHAT and FQDESV (reference sequence). There are 15 residues in the CDR3. Here the CDR3 reads CASSLARARGEKLFF. In DNA, the CDR3 is TGTGCCAGCAGCTTAGCGCGGGCCCGTGGTGAAAAATTGTTTTTT. Looking up the rest from reference TRBV11-1 and TRBJ1-4 gives the full variable domain: EAEVAQSPRYKITEKSQAVAFWCDPISGHATLYWYRQILGQGPELLVQFQDESVVDDSQLPKDRFSAERLKGVDSTLKIQPAELGDSAMYLCASSLARARGEKLFFGSGTQLSVL.

Many counts were recorded for this clonotype. V and J are TRBV6-1 and TRBJ2-7, with 9 bases aligning to TRBD1. V lost 6 bases to trimming and J lost 6 bases; unmatched junction nucleotides: 9. This CDR3 is built from 14 residues. From germline, CDR1 is MNHNS and CDR2 SASEGT. The CDR3 DNA reads TGTGCCAGCAGACCTGGACAGGGGAGCCTCGAGCAGTACTTC. It yields the protein CASRPGQGSLEQYF.

This clonotype occurred many times. V usage is TRBV27 and J usage is TRBJ1-2; no reliable D call. V dropped 1 base and J dropped 5 bases, with 5 bases sitting between them. The CDR3 is 12 amino acids. CDR1 and CDR2 from the germline V gene are MNHEY and SMNVEV (reference sequence). CDR3: CASSLYQYGYTF. CDR3 bases: TGTGCCAGCAGTTTATATCAGTATGGCTACACCTTC.

The chain joins TRBV25-1 to TRBJ1-4; D gene unclear. The germline V and J ends were trimmed by 6 bases and 5 bases, with 7 bases remaining between them. This CDR3 is built from 12 residues. The germline V gene has CDR1 MGHDK and CDR2 SYGVNS. CDR3 DNA: TGTGCCAGCAGGAAGCTAAATGAAAAACTGTTTTTT. Protein sequence: CASRKLNEKLFF.

This clonotype was seen ten or more times. The genes are TRBV27 and TRBJ2-7; tentative D call: TRBD2 (5 bases). CDR1 is MNHEY and CDR2 is SMNVEV in the germline V gene (reference sequence). Trimming took off 8 bases at V and 0 bases at J, with 17 bases between the two ends. The CDR3 loop spans 15 amino acids. In DNA, the CDR3 is TGTGCCAGCCGATCCATTTCCGGGATCTCCTACGAGCAGTACTTC. Its protein is CASRSISGISYEQYF.

This clonotype was seen at least ten times. The rearrangement joins TRBV27 to TRBJ2-7; TRBD1 matches at 8 bases. The CDR3 has 15 residues. The V gene's germline CDR1 is MNHEY and CDR2 SMNVEV (reference sequence). Germline trimming cut 2 bases from V and 3 bases from J; bases unmatched to any gene: 6. The DNA for the CDR3 is TGTGCCAGCAGTTTAATTTTAGACAGGGGCTACGAGCAGTACTTC. It specifies CASSLILDRGYEQYF.

This clonotype was counted only a few times. V and J are TRBV25-1 and TRBJ1-4; D perhaps matches TRBD1 (5 bases). This CDR3 has 14 amino acids. Germline V gene sequence: CDR1 MGHDK, CDR2 SYGVNS. Trimming cost V 7 bases and J 5 bases, with 14 bases left between them. The CDR3 DNA reads TGTGCCAGCACGCCATGGGGGGGGAATGAAAAACTGTTTTTT. Translating it yields CASTPWGGNEKLFF.

Many counts were recorded for this clonotype. The chain couples TRBV27 to TRBJ2-5; 8 nucleotides agree with TRBD2. CDR1 is MNHEY, CDR2 SMNVEV, per germline (reference sequence). With 5 bases clipped from V and 1 base from J, the junction kept 9 bases outside the gene matches. The CDR3 runs to 16 residues. As DNA, the CDR3 is TGTGCCAGCAGTCCCCGACTAGCGTCCCGCCAAGAGACCCAGTACTTC. This encodes CASSPRLASRQETQYF.

In its sample, this clonotype was seen many times. The chain carries TRBV30 and TRBJ2-5, with 7 bases lining up with TRBD2. Germline V CDR1 and CDR2: GTSNPN, SVGIG (reference sequence). V dropped 3 bases and J dropped 5; count of bases not matched to a gene: 9. This CDR3 is built from 14 residues. This CDR3 is CAWRLPTSRETQYF. The CDR3 DNA follows: TGTGCCTGGAGACTCCCGACTAGCAGGGAGACCCAGTACTTC. The variable domain in full, completed from reference TRBV30 and TRBJ2-5, reads SQTIHQWPATLVQPVGSPLSLECTVEGTSNPNLYWYRQAAGRGLQLLFYSVGIGQISSEVPQNLSASRPQDRQFILSSKKLLLSDSGFYLCAWRLPTSRETQYFGPGTRLLVL.

This clonotype has ten or more counts. This chain joins TRBV11-2 and TRBJ2-1; 14 nucleotides line up with TRBD2. The CDR3 spans 16 residues. CDR1 and CDR2 from the germline V gene are SGHAT and FQNNGV. Losses at the gene ends were 5 bases for V and 4 bases for J; bases not matched to a gene: 4. As DNA, the CDR3 is TGTGCCAGCAGCCCCAGACTAGCGGGAGGGTACAATGAGCAGTTCTTC. This translates into CASSPRLAGGYNEQFF.

This clonotype was counted many times. This chain links TRBV6-5 with TRBJ2-5; D ambiguous. Germline CDR1 reads MNHEY; CDR2 reads SVGAGI. V was cut by 2 bases and J by 5 bases, with 12 bases left in between. The CDR3 extends over 14 amino acids. The CDR3 region is CASSYLGPAETQYF. CDR3 nucleotides: TGTGCCAGCAGTTACCTTGGACCCGCGGAGACCCAGTACTTC.

This clonotype was picked up one time. This may stem from a read error, because a much larger clone lies one nucleotide away. This rearrangement joins TRBV27 to TRBJ2-1; D gene unclear. This CDR3 is built from 16 residues. Per germline, CDR1 MNHEY and CDR2 SMNVEV (reference sequence). CDR3 nucleotide sequence: TGTGCCGGCAGTTTATATAAGGGTTTTGGCACCAATGAGCAGTTCTTC. Its translation: CAGSLYKGFGTNEQFF.

This clonotype was detected a few times. The V gene is TRBV6-5, the J gene TRBJ1-2, with 10 bases lining up with TRBD1. The CDR3 is 15 residues long. CDR1 and CDR2 from the germline V gene are MNHEY and SVGAGI. J was trimmed by 3 bases and V by 4 bases; bases with no gene match: 5. The CDR3 loop reads CASSLTGTGDYGYTF. For the CDR3, the DNA is TGTGCCAGCAGTTTGACCGGGACAGGGGACTATGGCTACACCTTC.

In nucleotides, the CDR3 is TGTGCCAGCAAATTTACCGGGGAGCTGTTTTTT. Translation: CASKFTGELFF. The chain combines TRBV12-3 or TRBV12-4 with TRBJ2-2, with D hard to call. The V end was cut by 7 bases, the J end by 5 bases, with 5 bases between. The CDR3 covers 11 residues.

The chain joins TRBV12-5 to TRBJ1-1; unclear D gene. This CDR3 contains 15 residues. CDR1 is LGHNT and CDR2 is FRNRAP in the germline V gene. Deletions cut 4 bases from V and 0 bases from J, with 12 bases between. CDR3 DNA sequence: TGTGCTAGTGGTTCGAATATGCACATGAACACTGAAGCTTTCTTT. Protein: CASGSNMHMNTEAFF.

This clonotype was observed a handful of times. The chain recombines TRBV12-3 or TRBV12-4 with TRBJ2-3; TRBD1 agrees at 7 bases. The V and J ends lost 5 bases and 3 bases, in that order; junction bases with no gene match: 5. CDR3 size: 14 residues. The chain's CDR3 is CASSHDRVTDTQYF. CDR3 DNA: TGTGCCAGCAGTCACGACAGGGTAACAGATACGCAGTATTTT.

The chain combines TRBV12-3 or TRBV12-4 with TRBJ1-3, with D hard to call. The germline V and J ends were trimmed by 8 bases and 1 base, with 15 bases remaining between them. CDR3 length equals 15 residues. The DNA for the CDR3 is TGTGCCAGCGGAGGGAGTTCAGGATCTGGAAACACCATATATTTT. Translation: CASGGSSGSGNTIYF.

This clonotype has a count of ten or more. The chain employs TRBV2 and TRBJ2-1; D not certain. The CDR3 totals 16 residues. Germline-derived CDR1 and CDR2 are SNHLY and FYNNEI. The V end lost 3 bases, the J end lost 6 bases, and 18 bases lay between the germline ends. The CDR3 region is CASSESPTDMSNEQFF. The CDR3 DNA follows: TGTGCCAGCAGTGAGAGTCCGACGGATATGAGCAATGAGCAGTTCTTC.

The genes are TRBV9 and TRBJ2-3; 8 bases match TRBD1. This CDR3 contains 13 residues. The germline CDR1 and CDR2 sequences are SGDLS and YYNGEE. The trim removed 0 bases at V and 10 bases at J, leaving 4 bases unmatched. The DNA for the CDR3 is TGTGCCAGCAGCGTAGCAGGGGGCAAAGCGCAGTATTTT. Translating gives CASSVAGGKAQYF.

This clonotype was seen ten or more times. This rearrangement joins TRBV2 to TRBJ1-1; D is undetermined. The CDR3 is made up of 14 amino acids. Trimming took off 2 bases at V and 2 bases at J, with 9 bases between the two ends. CDR1 is SNHLY and CDR2 is FYNNEI in the germline V gene. CDR3 residues: CASSEWTGNTEAFF. DNA of the CDR3: TGTGCCAGCAGTGAATGGACGGGTAACACTGAAGCTTTCTTT.

In its sample, this clonotype was seen many times. The chain's CDR3 is CSATLAGPQETQYF. The CDR3 nucleotides are TGCAGTGCTACTCTAGCGGGGCCCCAAGAGACCCAGTACTTC. The chain has TRBV20-1 and TRBJ2-5, with TRBD2 matching over 9 bases. Germline V gene sequence: CDR1 DFQATT, CDR2 SNEGSKA (reference sequence). There are 14 residues in the CDR3. V gave up 4 bases and J gave up 1 base; unmatched junction bases: 4.

The CDR3 here is CATSDWGQGTGEQYF. CDR3 sequence (DNA): TGTGCCACCAGTGATTGGGGACAGGGGACCGGCGAGCAGTACTTC. V gene TRBV24-1 combines with J gene TRBJ2-7, with TRBD1 matching 10 bases. The CDR3 contains 15 residues. Germline-derived CDR1 and CDR2 are KGHDR and SFDVKD. Unmatched junction bases numbered 6, after V lost 2 bases and J lost 6 bases.